The entry below gives a single T cell receptor beta chain sequence along with its context. As yet, its antigen is unknown. The sample comes from a study of cytomegalovirus exposure and HLA in healthy donors. Turning to the study itself: Among a few hundred genotyped donors, approximately 80% fell in the Caucasian-associated ancestry cluster.

Study outcomes and limitations: It was confirmed in vitro that a few of the CMV-associated chains were specific for CMV antigens. The study found most TCR sequences rare, yet found some public TCRs in many donors. Data from an earlier analysis indicated that most TCR beta V segments were productive either about 90% or about 30% of the time.

PCR primers comprised 60 Vbeta and 13 Jbeta primers. Clones were read by immunoSEQ multiplex PCR, and TCRdb kept only the in-frame ones, dropping some. This table holds around 97,000 clones, approximately 66% found once. The sequenced material came from PBMCs. The sequence derives from a woman between 45 and 60 years old in good health and CMV-seronegative.

This CDR3 reads CASSLLAGTGTGELFF. CDR3 bases: TGTGCCAGCAGCTTACTGGCAGGGACAGGGACCGGGGAGCTGTTTTTT. The chain combines TRBV7-8 with TRBJ2-2; 9 nucleotides match TRBD1. Trimming cost V 2 bases and J 5 bases; bases outside gene matches: 6. Germline lookup yields CDR1 SGHVS and CDR2 FQNEAQ. The CDR3 covers 16 residues.